Given below is one T cell receptor (beta chain) in context. The antigen is not known. This specimen comes from a study of blood T cells in healthy people across ages. Overall study results and limits: Naive CD4+ cell counts and diversity both ran higher in long-lived than in aged donors. Unsorted PBMC input precluded a conclusive naive versus antigen-experienced comparison.

A sample-barcoded 5' primer and a J-beta primer mix were used in a second PCR of roughly 7 to 11 cycles. The study obtained at least 2.5 million CDR3-containing paired-end reads from every sample. TCRdb fed the 5' RACE reads into MiXCR, producing one record per CDR3 protein. The table records some 1,800,000 distinct CDR3 sequences, around 40% of them present only once. The junction had 6 bases not matched to a gene; V was cut back by 4 bases and J by 4 bases. Looked up from germline, CDR1 is SNHLY and CDR2 is FYNNEI. This CDR3 comprises 15 residues. The sequence was collected from a human donor in good health. The chain combines TRBV2 with TRBJ2-2; TRBD2 matches at 7 bases. Sequenced sample: blood. The DNA of the CDR3 is TGTGCCAGCAGTGGAGGGGCTAGCGGCACCGGGGAGCTGTTTTTT. This gives the protein CASSGGASGTGELFF.